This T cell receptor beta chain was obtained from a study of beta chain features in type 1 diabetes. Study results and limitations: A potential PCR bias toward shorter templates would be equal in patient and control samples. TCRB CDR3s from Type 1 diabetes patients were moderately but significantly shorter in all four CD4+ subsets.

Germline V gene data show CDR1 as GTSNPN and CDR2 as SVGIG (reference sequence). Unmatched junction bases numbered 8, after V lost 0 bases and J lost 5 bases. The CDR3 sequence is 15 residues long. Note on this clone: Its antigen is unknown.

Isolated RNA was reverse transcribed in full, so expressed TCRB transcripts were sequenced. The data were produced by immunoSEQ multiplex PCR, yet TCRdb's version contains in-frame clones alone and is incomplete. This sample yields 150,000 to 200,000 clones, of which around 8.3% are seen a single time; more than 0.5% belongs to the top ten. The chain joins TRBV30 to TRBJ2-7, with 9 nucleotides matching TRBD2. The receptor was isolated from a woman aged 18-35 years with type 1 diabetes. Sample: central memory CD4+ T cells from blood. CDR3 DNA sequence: TGTGCCTGGAGTGTACCGGGACTAGCAGCTCACGAGCAGTACTTC. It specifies CAWSVPGLAAHEQYF.